The rows below give T cell receptor beta chains drawn from one sample of a study of T cells after posttransplantation cyclophosphamide. Clones were sequenced by immunoSEQ multiplex PCR, and TCRdb holds only the in-frame ones, with some missing. Seen here are around 18,000 clones, 77% observed once, and the top ten hold around 29%. Source: CD8+ T cells sorted from PBMCs, taken around 2,000 days after a stem cell transplant with posttransplant cyclophosphamide. The source of these receptors is a female patient aged 40-50 years who received an allogeneic stem cell transplant from a related donor, was CMV-positive, and had no GVHD. Some T cells may possibly be graft donor cells. The CDR3 runs from the conserved cysteine through the conserved F or W. Each record gives: V gene, clone size, J gene, CDR3 protein. Size is omitted from some rows. Given values are once, few, many or a class for expanded clones.

v_gene: TRBV5-1; abundance: .; j_gene: TRBJ2-7; CDR3aa: CASSSTGSGEQYF
v_gene: TRBV5-1; abundance: .; j_gene: TRBJ2-7; CDR3aa: CASSLQGYSYEQYF
v_gene: TRBV27; abundance: .; j_gene: TRBJ2-7; CDR3aa: CASSWTESTYEQYF
v_gene: TRBV4-1; abundance: .; j_gene: TRBJ1-1; CDR3aa: CASSPRGQGAHTEAFF
v_gene: TRBV5-1; abundance: .; j_gene: TRBJ2-7; CDR3aa: CASSWVQDYEQYF
v_gene: TRBV7-2; abundance: .; j_gene: TRBJ2-4; CDR3aa: CASSPGQGAGNIQYF
v_gene: TRBV6-5; abundance: .; j_gene: TRBJ2-2; CDR3aa: CASSYSNRGPTGELFF
v_gene: TRBV29-1; abundance: .; j_gene: TRBJ2-5; CDR3aa: CSVEPALEETQYF
v_gene: TRBV14; abundance: .; j_gene: TRBJ2-5; CDR3aa: CASSRNRGTGETQYF
v_gene: TRBV7-2; abundance: .; j_gene: TRBJ2-4; CDR3aa: CASSLGQMGGNQYF
v_gene: TRBV5-6; abundance: .; j_gene: TRBJ2-3; CDR3aa: CASSLGLAGHTDTQYF
v_gene: TRBV7-2; abundance: .; j_gene: TRBJ1-1; CDR3aa: CASSLKLDRGRMNTEAFF
v_gene: TRBV10-3; abundance: .; j_gene: TRBJ2-7; CDR3aa: CAISESNSYEQYF
v_gene: TRBV7-6; abundance: .; j_gene: TRBJ2-2; CDR3aa: CASSPPLGGTGELFF
v_gene: TRBV4-2; abundance: medium-sized; j_gene: TRBJ2-5; CDR3aa: CASSQDYGQETQYF
v_gene: TRBV9; abundance: .; j_gene: TRBJ2-3; CDR3aa: CASSLEGAWDTQYF
v_gene: TRBV19; abundance: .; j_gene: TRBJ2-3; CDR3aa: CASSARVRISGGTDTQYF
v_gene: TRBV7-9; abundance: .; j_gene: TRBJ2-5; CDR3aa: CASSLARLAGDQETQYF
v_gene: TRBV7-6; abundance: .; j_gene: TRBJ2-7; CDR3aa: CASSWDSSYEQYF
v_gene: TRBV21-1; abundance: .; j_gene: TRBJ1-1; CDR3aa: CASQTEFMNTEAFF
v_gene: TRBV14; abundance: .; j_gene: TRBJ2-1; CDR3aa: CASRPGTSGANEQFF
v_gene: TRBV11-2; abundance: few; j_gene: TRBJ1-1; CDR3aa: CASSLKQRTGMNTEAFF
v_gene: TRBV10-1; abundance: few; j_gene: TRBJ1-5; CDR3aa: CASGFRGGNQPQHF
v_gene: TRBV7-6; abundance: .; j_gene: TRBJ2-3; CDR3aa: CASSLAGQGLGDTQYF
v_gene: TRBV25-1; abundance: few; j_gene: TRBJ1-6; CDR3aa: CASSDRNSPLHF
v_gene: TRBV9; abundance: .; j_gene: TRBJ2-7; CDR3aa: CASSVEGSGGPHEQYF
v_gene: TRBV28; abundance: .; j_gene: TRBJ1-1; CDR3aa: CASSPGGTEAFF
v_gene: TRBV10-2; abundance: .; j_gene: TRBJ2-1; CDR3aa: CASSEPRTSGTYNEQFF
v_gene: TRBV11-2; abundance: .; j_gene: TRBJ1-2; CDR3aa: CASSFGTGYGYTF
v_gene: TRBV5-6; abundance: once; j_gene: TRBJ2-7; CDR3aa: CASSLDRAYEQYF
v_gene: TRBV5-4; abundance: .; j_gene: TRBJ1-1; CDR3aa: CASSHIRDWGTGNTEAFF
v_gene: TRBV2; abundance: .; j_gene: TRBJ1-3; CDR3aa: CASSEGAGSGNTIYF
v_gene: TRBV11-3; abundance: once; j_gene: TRBJ2-5; CDR3aa: CASSALGEGETQYF
v_gene: TRBV2; abundance: .; j_gene: TRBJ2-3; CDR3aa: CASSLRTSGGGHDTQYF
v_gene: TRBV27; abundance: once; j_gene: TRBJ2-2; CDR3aa: CASSPTGGTDTGELFF
v_gene: TRBV27; abundance: .; j_gene: TRBJ1-6; CDR3aa: CASSPYNSPLHF
v_gene: TRBV7-6; abundance: .; j_gene: TRBJ2-1; CDR3aa: CASSPTSGVNNEQFF
v_gene: TRBV29-1; abundance: .; j_gene: TRBJ2-3; CDR3aa: CSVEDWTSGVTDTQYF
v_gene: TRBV5-5; abundance: .; j_gene: TRBJ2-5; CDR3aa: CASSPGYQETQYF
v_gene: TRBV29-1; abundance: .; j_gene: TRBJ1-2; CDR3aa: CSVDAYIGGYGYTF
v_gene: TRBV28; abundance: medium-sized; j_gene: TRBJ1-4; CDR3aa: CASTSTSTNEKLFF
v_gene: TRBV9; abundance: few; j_gene: TRBJ2-3; CDR3aa: CASSEPLKEDTQYF
v_gene: TRBV4-2; abundance: .; j_gene: TRBJ2-3; CDR3aa: CASSHELLSTDTQYF
v_gene: TRBV5-6; abundance: .; j_gene: TRBJ1-1; CDR3aa: CASSLNRASPEAFF
v_gene: TRBV5-6; abundance: .; j_gene: TRBJ2-2; CDR3aa: CASSLWDRANTGELFF
v_gene: TRBV7-9; abundance: .; j_gene: TRBJ2-7; CDR3aa: CASSSPAGREQYF
v_gene: TRBV25-1; abundance: few; j_gene: TRBJ1-1; CDR3aa: CASSAFDSNTEAFF
v_gene: TRBV5-1; abundance: .; j_gene: TRBJ2-7; CDR3aa: CASSSEGQGFYEQYF
v_gene: TRBV23-1; abundance: few; j_gene: TRBJ2-3; CDR3aa: CASSHSTGLDTQYF
v_gene: TRBV12-5; abundance: .; j_gene: TRBJ1-5; CDR3aa: CASGPDQPQHF